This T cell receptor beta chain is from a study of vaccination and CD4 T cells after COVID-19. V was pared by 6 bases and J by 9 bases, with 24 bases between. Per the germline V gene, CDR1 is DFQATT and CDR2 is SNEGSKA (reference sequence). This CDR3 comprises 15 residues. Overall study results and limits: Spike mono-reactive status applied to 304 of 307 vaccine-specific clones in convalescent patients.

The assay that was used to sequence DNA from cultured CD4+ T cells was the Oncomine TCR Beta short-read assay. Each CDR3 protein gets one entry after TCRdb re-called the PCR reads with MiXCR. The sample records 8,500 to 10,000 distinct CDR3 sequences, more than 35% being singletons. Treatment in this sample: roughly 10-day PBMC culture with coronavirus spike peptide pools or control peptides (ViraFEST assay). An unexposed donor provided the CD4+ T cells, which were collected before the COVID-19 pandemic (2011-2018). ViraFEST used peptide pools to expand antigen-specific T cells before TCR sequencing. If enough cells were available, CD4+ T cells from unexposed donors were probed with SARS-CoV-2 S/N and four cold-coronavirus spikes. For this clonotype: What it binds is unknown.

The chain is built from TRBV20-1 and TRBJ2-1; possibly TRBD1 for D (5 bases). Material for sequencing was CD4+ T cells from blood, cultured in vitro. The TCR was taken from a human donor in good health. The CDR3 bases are TGCAGTGCGTCACAGGTCGCCAGCCGGCTCGGTGAGCAGTTCTTC. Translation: CSASQVASRLGEQFF.